Below, 20 T cell receptor beta chains from the same sample are listed, as sequenced in a study of T cell changes during pregnancy in multiple sclerosis. TCRdb's table, derived via immunoSEQ multiplex PCR, lists solely in-frame clones and lacks some. Here the sample spans about 80,000 clones, 85% to 95% being singletons. Here the sequenced sample was peripheral blood, taken after pregnancy. Receptors originate from a female donor in good health, enrolled as a control in a pregnancy study.

The V call is TRBV27, the J call TRBJ2-7, with 7 bases identical to TRBD2. V trimming: 9 bases; J trimming: 2 bases; junction bases outside the gene matches: 7. The length of the CDR3 is 13 residues. In germline, CDR1 is MNHEY, CDR2 SMNVEV (reference sequence). The CDR3 DNA sequence: TGTGCCAGTAGACGAGCGGGAACCTACGAGCAGTACTTC. Its protein is CASRRAGTYEQYF.

This chain joins TRBV2 and TRBJ2-7; 8 nucleotides match TRBD1. V lost 0 bases and J lost 11; bases outside the gene matches: 3. Germline V gene sequence: CDR1 SNHLY, CDR2 FYNNEI. The CDR3 totals 12 residues. This CDR3 is CASSEAPDREYF. DNA for the CDR3: TGTGCCAGCAGTGAAGCTCCGGACAGGGAGTACTTC.

The CDR3 spells CASSNDVGDQPQHF. The CDR3 DNA follows: TGTGCCAGCAGCAATGACGTGGGCGATCAGCCCCAGCATTTT. The gene calls are TRBV7-9 and TRBJ1-5; no definite D call. V dropped 5 bases and J dropped 5 bases, with 13 bases sitting between them. Germline V lookup: CDR1 SEHNR, CDR2 FQNEAQ (reference sequence). The CDR3 extends over 14 amino acids.

V gene TRBV10-2 combines with J gene TRBJ1-3, with a tentative D call TRBD1 (6 bases). Germline values: CDR1 WSHSY, CDR2 SAAADI. The CDR3 has 17 residues. Trimming took off 2 bases at V and 2 bases at J, with 16 bases between the two ends. DNA for the CDR3: TGCGCCAGCAGTGAGACTGGGGGCGTCTTTCCTGGAAACACCATATATTTT. Amino acids: CASSETGGVFPGNTIYF.

This chain uses TRBV28 with TRBJ2-7; 10 positions match TRBD1. This CDR3 is built from 13 residues. The V gene end was trimmed by 6 bases and the J gene end by 6 bases; junction bases not matched to a gene: 5. Germline CDR1 is MDHEN and CDR2 is SYDVKM. CDR3: CASRTGQGGEQYF. CDR3 nucleotides: TGTGCCAGCAGGACTGGACAGGGGGGCGAGCAGTACTTC.

The rearrangement uses TRBV7-9 and TRBJ2-7, with TRBD2 matching 7 bases. Germline CDR1 SEHNR, CDR2 FQNEAQ (reference sequence). The trim removed 3 bases at V and 7 bases at J, leaving 9 bases unmatched. The CDR3 extends over 14 amino acids. For the CDR3, the DNA is TGTGCCAGCAGCTTCTCGGGAGGAGTAGGAGAGCAGTACTTC. This codes for CASSFSGGVGEQYF. The full variable domain, in which reference TRBV7-9 and TRBJ2-7 provide the parts outside the CDR3, is DTGVSQNPRHKITKRGQNVTFRCDPISEHNRLYWYRQTLGQGPEFLTYFQNEAQLEKSRLLSDRFSAERPKGSFSTLEIQRTEQGDSAMYLCASSFSGGVGEQYFGPGTRLTVT.

This chain joins TRBV28 and TRBJ1-4, with D hard to call. From germline, CDR1 is MDHEN and CDR2 SYDVKM. CDR3 length: 11 amino acids. The V end lost 4 bases, the J end lost 8 bases, and 5 bases lay between the germline ends. The CDR3 DNA reads as TGTGCCAGCAGTTACCAGGAAAAACTGTTTTTT. It is translated as CASSYQEKLFF.

The V gene is TRBV28, the J gene TRBJ2-3; 8 bases align to TRBD2. The CDR3 extends over 19 amino acids. The V gene's germline CDR1 is MDHEN and CDR2 SYDVKM. Losses at the gene ends were 5 bases for V and 1 base for J; bases not matched to a gene: 17. CDR3 protein: CASSTGGVSQNIGTDTQYF. The CDR3 region has the DNA TGTGCCAGCAGTACCGGGGGGGTCTCGCAAAATATTGGCACAGATACGCAGTATTTT.

The V call is TRBV5-6, the J call TRBJ2-2; 8 bases agree with TRBD1. CDR1 is SGHDT and CDR2 is YYEEEE in the germline V gene. The CDR3 totals 14 residues. The junction had 4 bases not matched to a gene; V was cut back by 1 base and J by 8 bases. DNA for the CDR3: TGTGCCAGCAGCTTGTTGGACAGGGATGGGGAGCTGTTTTTT. Translating it yields CASSLLDRDGELFF.

The chain joins TRBV27 to TRBJ2-1, with 8 nucleotides matching TRBD2. This CDR3 is built from 14 residues. V shed 7 bases and J 4 bases; nucleotides not matched to a gene: 6. Germline CDR1 is MNHEY and CDR2 is SMNVEV (reference sequence). For the CDR3, the DNA is TGTGCCAGCAAGCGGGAGTTGGAGTACAATGAGCAGTTCTTC. This sequence encodes CASKRELEYNEQFF.

V and J are TRBV5-1 and TRBJ2-7; TRBD1 is a possible D gene (5 bases). Trimming stripped 5 bases from V and 3 bases from J, with 15 bases between. The CDR3 is made up of 14 amino acids. Germline V gene lookup returns CDR1 SGHRS and CDR2 YFSETQ. CDR3 DNA sequence: TGCGCCAGCAGTCCCGACAGTTTTTTCTACGAGCAGTACTTC. The encoded protein is CASSPDSFFYEQYF.

The rearrangement joins TRBV30 to TRBJ1-1; unclear D gene. This CDR3 spans 15 amino acids. V was pared by 0 bases and J by 4 bases, with 15 bases between. Germline CDR1 is GTSNPN and CDR2 is SVGIG (reference sequence). The CDR3 protein is CAWSVGPDMGTEAFF. The CDR3 bases are TGTGCCTGGAGTGTGGGCCCCGACATGGGCACTGAAGCTTTCTTT.

In its sample, this clone was seen once. The V call is TRBV7-2, the J call TRBJ2-7, with 9 bases that match TRBD2. Germline assignment: CDR1 SGHTA and CDR2 FQGNSA. There are 15 residues in the CDR3. V lost 1 base and J lost 6; bases outside the gene matches: 7. The CDR3 nucleotides are TGTGCCAGCAGCTTAGTTTGGACTAGCGTCTCCGAGCAGTACTTC. It specifies CASSLVWTSVSEQYF.

The chain combines TRBV30 with TRBJ2-1, with 11 bases matching TRBD2. The germline V gene has CDR1 GTSNPN and CDR2 SVGIG (reference sequence). V gave up 3 bases and J gave up 0 bases; unmatched junction bases: 10. The CDR3 loop spans 18 amino acids. This CDR3 reads CAWSRLLAGGSSYNEQFF. The CDR3 region has the DNA TGTGCCTGGAGCCGACTGTTAGCGGGAGGGAGCTCCTACAATGAGCAGTTCTTC.

V gene TRBV6-5 combines with J gene TRBJ2-2, with TRBD2 matching 7 bases. Losses at the gene ends were 0 bases for V and 4 bases for J; bases not matched to a gene: 5. The CDR3 runs 16 residues. Per germline, CDR1 MNHEY and CDR2 SVGAGI. The CDR3 DNA is TGTGCCAGCAGTTACTCCCTAGCGGCGGCCACCGGGGAGCTGTTTTTT. Its protein product is CASSYSLAAATGELFF.

The V call is TRBV4-1, the J call TRBJ1-2; D gene ambiguous. V lost 3 bases, J lost 8 bases, and 10 bases lay in between. The CDR3 length is 12 residues. CDR1 MGHRA and CDR2 YSYEKL come from the germline V gene. CDR3 bases: TGCGCCAGCAGCCAGGGCCCGGTCGGCTACACCTTC. Translating it yields CASSQGPVGYTF.

J is TRBJ1-3 and V is TRBV6-5; D might be TRBD1 (5 bases). The germline V gene encodes CDR1 MNHEY and CDR2 SVGAGI. The CDR3 is 14 amino acids. The germline V and J ends were trimmed by 4 bases and 7 bases, with 14 bases remaining between them. The CDR3 coding sequence is TGTGCCAGCAGTTCGTGGAGCGGGGCGAACACCATATATTTT. This translates into CASSSWSGANTIYF.

There are a few counts of this clone. The chain has TRBV4-3 and TRBJ2-2; 10 bases fit TRBD1. J gave up 8 bases and V 6 bases, and 9 bases lay outside the gene matches. Germline V gene data show CDR1 as LGHNA and CDR2 as YSLEER. This CDR3 has 15 residues. CDR3 sequence: CASRRDRGGPGELFF. CDR3 sequence (DNA): TGCGCCAGCAGGAGGGACAGGGGAGGGCCTGGGGAGCTGTTTTTT.

The genes are TRBV7-8 and TRBJ2-7, with 8 positions matching TRBD1. The CDR3 runs 14 residues. The germline gives CDR1 SGHVS, CDR2 FQNEAQ. The ends lost 1 base at V and 5 bases at J; junction bases unmatched: 4. CDR3 protein: CASSLGRGLDEQYF. CDR3 nucleotides: TGTGCCAGCAGCTTAGGCAGGGGGCTCGACGAGCAGTACTTC.

The J gene is TRBJ2-3, the V gene TRBV11-2; 9 nucleotides agree with TRBD2. CDR3 size: 15 residues. The trim removed 5 bases at V and 0 bases at J, leaving 3 bases unmatched. Germline-derived CDR1 and CDR2 are SGHAT and FQNNGV. CDR3 coding DNA: TGTGCCAGCAGCCAGACTAGCGGAAGCACAGATACGCAGTATTTT. Translated: CASSQTSGSTDTQYF.